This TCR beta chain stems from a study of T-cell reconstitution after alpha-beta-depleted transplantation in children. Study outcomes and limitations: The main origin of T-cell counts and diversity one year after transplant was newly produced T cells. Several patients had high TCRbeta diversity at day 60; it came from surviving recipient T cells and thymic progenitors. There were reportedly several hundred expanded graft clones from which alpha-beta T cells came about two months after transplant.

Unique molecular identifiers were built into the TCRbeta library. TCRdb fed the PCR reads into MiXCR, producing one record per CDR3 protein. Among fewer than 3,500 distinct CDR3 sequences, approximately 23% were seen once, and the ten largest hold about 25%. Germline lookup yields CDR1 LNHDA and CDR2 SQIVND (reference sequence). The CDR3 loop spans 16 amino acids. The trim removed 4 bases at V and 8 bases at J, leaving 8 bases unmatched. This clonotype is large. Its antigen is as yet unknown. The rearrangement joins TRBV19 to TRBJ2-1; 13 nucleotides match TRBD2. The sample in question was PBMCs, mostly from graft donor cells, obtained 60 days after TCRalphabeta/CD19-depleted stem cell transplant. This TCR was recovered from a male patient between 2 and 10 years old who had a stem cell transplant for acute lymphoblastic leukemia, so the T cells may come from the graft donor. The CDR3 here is CASSTPWTSGSDEQFF. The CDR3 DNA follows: TGTGCCAGTAGTACCCCTTGGACTAGCGGGAGCGATGAGCAGTTCTTC.